This TCR beta chain emerged from a study of T cells in Graves' hyperthyroidism and ophthalmopathy. Authors of the study amplified TCR beta CDR3 regions from RNA transcripts. Researchers ran a first-round RT-PCR on the TCR CDR3 using the HTBI primer set. TCRdb independently ran MiXCR on the multiplex PCR reads; one entry per CDR3 protein. The sample has about 480,000 distinct CDR3 sequences, 20% to 25% seen once. Study findings and constraints: Ophthalmopathy cases were set apart from stable hyperthyroidism by a 13 V-J model.

This clonotype was counted a few times. Its antigen is currently unknown. Germline V gives CDR1 SEHNR, CDR2 FQNEAQ (reference sequence). The ends were cut back, 7 bases at V and 8 bases at J, with 21 bases in the middle. The CDR3 loop spans 15 amino acids. Ophthalmopathy patients showed a Clinical Activity Score of at least 3, NOSPECS grade of at least 4 and duration under 3 months. On the basis of clinical symptoms, serum thyroxine and TRAb, thyroid ultrasound and orbital computed tomography, diagnoses were made. The clonotype was recovered from a woman in her 70s with Graves' ophthalmopathy. This chain connects TRBV7-9 to TRBJ2-1, with D tentatively TRBD1 or TRBD2 (7 bases each). Specimen: blood. The CDR3 is CASTMPLQGGDEQFF. The CDR3 region has the DNA TGTGCCAGCACCATGCCGCTCCAGGGGGGGGATGAGCAGTTCTTC.